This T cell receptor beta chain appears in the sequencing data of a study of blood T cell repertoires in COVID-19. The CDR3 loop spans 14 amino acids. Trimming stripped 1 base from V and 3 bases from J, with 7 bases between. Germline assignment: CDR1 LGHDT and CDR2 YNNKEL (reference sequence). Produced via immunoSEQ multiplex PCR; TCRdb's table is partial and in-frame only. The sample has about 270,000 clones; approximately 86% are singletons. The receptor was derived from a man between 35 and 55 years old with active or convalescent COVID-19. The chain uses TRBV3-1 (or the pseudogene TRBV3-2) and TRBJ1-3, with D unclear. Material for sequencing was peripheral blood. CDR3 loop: CASSQATFGNTIYF. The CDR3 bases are TGTGCCAGCAGCCAAGCGACATTTGGAAACACCATATATTTT.